Described below is a single T cell receptor (beta chain) sequence and its context. The antigen is not known. This specimen comes from a study of T-cell memory formation after mild COVID-19. Study-wide results and caveats: Cross-reactive memory apparently joined, as some responding clones appeared in pre-infection memory.

From the 5' RACE reads, TCRdb called clonotypes with MiXCR, one entry per CDR3 protein. The table lists approximately 410,000 distinct CDR3 sequences, around a quarter of them singletons. CDR1 DFQATT and CDR2 SNEGSKA come from the germline V gene (reference sequence). V was trimmed by 2 bases and J by 1 base, leaving 9 bases between them. The CDR3 runs 13 residues. This receptor was obtained from an adult woman who had mild COVID-19 (a few samples of this study predate the infection). Cell type and time point are not known. The chain links TRBV20-1 to TRBJ2-7; no clear D. Material: PBMCs or a T cell subset sorted from them (not recorded which). As DNA, the CDR3 is TGCAGTGCTAGATGGTCAGGTTCCTACGAGCAGTACTTC. Its protein product is CSARWSGSYEQYF.